This T cell receptor (beta chain) came from a study of Ad26.COV2.S vaccination and SARS-CoV-2 variants. Turning to the study itself: Donor got 5x10^10 or 1x10^11 viral particles of Ad26.COV2.S. General study findings and limits: Reportedly, after vaccination the spike-specific CD8+ and CD4+ T cell responses displayed substantial breadth.

The treatment is: approximately 18 received Ad26.COV2.S at low or high dose, single or two shots; 5 received placebo; per-sample allocation not given. Sample collection was performed on day 63 after the first vaccine or placebo injection. Its platform was an Ad26 vector, and its expressed antigen was Wuhan-strain SARS-CoV-2 spike. Libraries were prepared by immunoSEQ multiplex PCR; TCRdb keeps only in-frame clonotypes and omits some of them. The table lists roughly 320,000 clones, 86% of them singletons. With V trimmed by 2 bases and J by 8 bases, 3 bases remained unmatched. CDR1 is KGHSH and CDR2 is LQKENI in the germline V gene. The CDR3 is made up of 13 amino acids. This clone was seen more than once but under ten times. The target antigen is unknown.

The specimen comprised peripheral blood, sampled in a trial of Ad26.COV2.S vaccine versus placebo. This rearrangement joins TRBV18 to TRBJ1-5; the match to TRBD1 covers 7 bases. This receptor was obtained from a person between 18 and 65 years old who received the Ad26.COV2.S COVID-19 vaccine or a placebo. CDR3 sequence reads: CASSPDREEPQHF. The CDR3 region has the DNA TGTGCCAGCTCACCAGACAGGGAAGAGCCCCAGCATTTT. Using reference TRBV18 and TRBJ1-5 for the parts outside the CDR3, the full variable domain is NAGVMQNPRHLVRRRGQEARLRCSPMKGHSHVYWYRQLPEEGLKFMVYLQKENIIDESGMPKERFSAEFPKEGPSILRIQQVVRGDSAAYFCASSPDREEPQHFGDGTRLSIL.